Each of the 6 T cell receptor beta chains below was sequenced from the same sample in a study of blood T cell repertoires in COVID-19. Sequencing used immunoSEQ multiplex PCR; TCRdb keeps in-frame clones, though not all of them. The sample consists of approximately 200,000 clones, roughly 80% of them appearing once. Input material: peripheral blood. These receptors were taken from a woman aged 45 to 65 with acute or convalescent COVID-19.

The chain uses TRBV5-1 and TRBJ2-5; 12 nucleotides agree with TRBD2. Looked up from germline, CDR1 is SGHRS and CDR2 is YFSETQ. This CDR3 has 15 residues. V dropped 3 bases and J dropped 1; count of bases not matched to a gene: 1. CDR3 region: CASSSLAGGQETQYF. In DNA form, the CDR3 reads TGCGCCAGCAGCTCACTAGCGGGGGGCCAAGAGACCCAGTACTTC. Drawing the rest from reference TRBV5-1 and TRBJ2-5, the complete variable domain is KAGVTQTPRYLIKTRGQQVTLSCSPISGHRSVSWYQQTPGQGLQFLFEYFSETQRNKGNFPGRFSGRQFSNSRSEMNVSTLELGDSALYLCASSSLAGGQETQYFGPGTRLLVL.

The chain couples TRBV30 to TRBJ2-7, with D possibly TRBD1 on 6 matching bases. The CDR3 has 13 amino acids. Germline V gives CDR1 GTSNPN, CDR2 SVGIG (reference sequence). Trimming took off 6 bases at V and 4 bases at J, with 16 bases between the two ends. DNA for the CDR3: TGTGCCTGTTGGAGGACAGTAGCTTACGAGCAGTACTTC. Its protein is CACWRTVAYEQYF. The full variable domain, in which reference TRBV30 and TRBJ2-7 provide the parts outside the CDR3, is SQTIHQWPATLVQPVGSPLSLECTVEGTSNPNLYWYRQAAGRGLQLLFYSVGIGQISSEVPQNLSASRPQDRQFILSSKKLLLSDSGFYLCACWRTVAYEQYFGPGTRLTVT.

In the case of this clone: One end of the junction does not line up with germline, which may come from a read error. V usage is TRBV9 and J usage is TRBJ1-2, with no clear D. Per germline, CDR1 SGDLS and CDR2 YYNGEE. The CDR3 is 13 residues long. Written as DNA, the CDR3 is TGTGCCAGCACCGTACACGAGAACTATGGCTACACCTTC. Translation gives CASTVHENYGYTF.

This sequence joins TRBV7-2 and TRBJ1-5; D is uncertain. The CDR3 runs 14 residues. V was trimmed by 0 bases and J by 5 bases, leaving 8 bases between them. Germline V CDR1 and CDR2: SGHTA, FQGNSA. Here the CDR3 DNA reads TGTGCCAGCAGCTTAGCGCCGGTAGATCAGCCCCAGCATTTT. Its translation: CASSLAPVDQPQHF.

The rearrangement uses TRBV5-1 and TRBJ1-2; 9 nucleotides match TRBD1. Germline values: CDR1 SGHRS, CDR2 YFSETQ. The CDR3 spans 14 residues. Trimming cost V 4 bases and J 6 bases; bases outside gene matches: 7. The CDR3 region has the DNA TGCGCCAGCAGCGCGGGACAGGGCACGGATGGCTACACCTTC. This translates into CASSAGQGTDGYTF.

This clone occurred once. This rearrangement joins TRBV2 to TRBJ1-2, with D tentatively TRBD1 (5 bases). V was pared by 9 bases and J by 2 bases, with 16 bases between. Germline CDR1 SNHLY, CDR2 FYNNEI. CDR3 length: 14 residues. This CDR3 reads CASISGRGNYGYTF. The CDR3, as DNA: TGTGCCAGTATTTCAGGGAGGGGAAACTATGGCTACACCTTC.